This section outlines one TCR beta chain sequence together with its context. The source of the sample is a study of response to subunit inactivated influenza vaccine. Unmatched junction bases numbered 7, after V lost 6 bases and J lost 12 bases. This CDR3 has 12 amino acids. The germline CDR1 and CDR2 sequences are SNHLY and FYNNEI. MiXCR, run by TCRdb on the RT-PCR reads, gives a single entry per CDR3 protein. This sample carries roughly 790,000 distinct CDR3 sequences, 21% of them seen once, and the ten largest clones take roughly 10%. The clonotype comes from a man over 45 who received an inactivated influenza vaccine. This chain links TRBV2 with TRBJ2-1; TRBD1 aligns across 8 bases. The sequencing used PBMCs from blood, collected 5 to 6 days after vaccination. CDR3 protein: CASRAPGGWQFF. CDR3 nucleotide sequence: TGTGCCAGCAGGGCCCCAGGGGGCTGGCAGTTCTTC.